A single sample gave rise to the 5 T cell receptor beta chains below, sequenced in a study of cytomegalovirus exposure and HLA in healthy donors. Researchers ran the PCR with 60 Vbeta and 13 Jbeta primers. TCRdb's copy holds only in-frame clones and misses some; the assay was immunoSEQ multiplex PCR. The data show roughly 100,000 clones, with roughly three quarters seen just once and approximately 4% held by the top ten. The sample was PBMCs. All receptors come from a man over 45 in good health and CMV-seropositive.

This chain joins TRBV7-3 and TRBJ2-3; maybe TRBD1 (6 bases). Germline V gene data show CDR1 as SGHTA and CDR2 as FQGTGA. The CDR3 length is 14 residues. V gave up 3 bases and J gave up 0 bases, with 7 bases separating them. The CDR3 DNA reads TGTGCCAGCAGCTTGGGGGCTAGCACAGATACGCAGTATTTT. Amino acid sequence: CASSLGASTDTQYF. Together with reference TRBV7-3 and TRBJ2-3, the CDR3 gives the full variable domain: GAGVSQTPSNKVTEKGKYVELRCDPISGHTALYWYRQSLGQGPEFLIYFQGTGAADDSGLPNDRFFAVRPEGSVSTLKIQRTERGDSAVYLCASSLGASTDTQYFGPGTRLTVL.

The chain carries TRBV6-1 and TRBJ2-1, with TRBD2 matching 9 bases. Per the germline V gene, CDR1 is MNHNS and CDR2 is SASEGT. This CDR3 contains 19 residues. Trimming removed 1 base from V and 7 bases from J; junction bases left unmatched: 17. As DNA, the CDR3 is TGTGCCAGCAGTGAAGGGAGCGGGAGGTGGGAGAGGACGTTTAATGAGCAGTTCTTC. It yields the protein CASSEGSGRWERTFNEQFF.

The chain recombines TRBV18 with TRBJ2-7; 15 bases line up with TRBD2. The V gene end was trimmed by 2 bases and the J gene end by 6 bases; junction bases not matched to a gene: 17. Germline CDR1 and CDR2: KGHSH and LQKENI. The CDR3 is made up of 20 amino acids. In DNA, the CDR3 is TGTGCCAGCTCACCAGGCCCTAGGACTAGCGGGAGGGCCCGAGCAGGCGAGCAGTACTTC. Its protein product is CASSPGPRTSGRARAGEQYF.

The chain employs TRBV27 and TRBJ2-5; possible D gene TRBD2, 5 bases. V was shortened by 6 bases and J by 4 bases, with 12 bases between the two germline ends. The CDR3 runs 13 residues. Germline CDR1 and CDR2: MNHEY and SMNVEV (reference sequence). The CDR3 sequence: CASRRRAGETQYF. DNA for the CDR3: TGTGCCAGCAGACGTAGGGCGGGAGAGACCCAGTACTTC.

The chain uses TRBV6-6 and TRBJ2-5; weak D call: TRBD2 (6 bases). TRBJ2-7 explains the end of the DNA better; the J call may be wrong. Germline CDR1 is MNHNY and CDR2 is SVGAGI (reference sequence). The CDR3 has 15 amino acids. The CDR3 sequence: CASSSVREAGYEQYF. In nucleotides, the CDR3 is TGTGCCAGCAGTTCAGTCCGTGAGGCGGGATACGAGCAGTACTTC.